The present TCR beta chain was sequenced within a study of siplizumab effects on memory and regulatory T cells. This CDR3 is built from 17 residues. The germline V gene encodes CDR1 MDHEN and CDR2 SYDVKM. With 0 bases removed from V and 1 base from J, the gap between germline ends came to 13 bases. Sequenced by immunoSEQ multiplex PCR; TCRdb stores in-frame clones only, minus some. The sample yields some 100,000 clones, over 95% seen once. The chain carries TRBV28 and TRBJ1-5; maybe TRBD1 (6 bases). The sequence was obtained from a human donor in good health. The specimen was naive CD4+ T cells sorted from blood. Here the CDR3 DNA reads TGTGCCAGCAGTTTATGGAGGGGACACCTGAGCAATCAGCCCCAGCATTTT. Translating it yields CASSLWRGHLSNQPQHF. The full variable domain, its missing parts supplied by reference TRBV28 and TRBJ1-5, is DVKVTQSSRYLVKRTGEKVFLECVQDMDHENMFWYRQDPGLGLRLIYFSYDVKMKEKGDIPEGYSVSREKKERFSLILESASTNQTSMYLCASSLWRGHLSNQPQHFGDGTRLSIL.